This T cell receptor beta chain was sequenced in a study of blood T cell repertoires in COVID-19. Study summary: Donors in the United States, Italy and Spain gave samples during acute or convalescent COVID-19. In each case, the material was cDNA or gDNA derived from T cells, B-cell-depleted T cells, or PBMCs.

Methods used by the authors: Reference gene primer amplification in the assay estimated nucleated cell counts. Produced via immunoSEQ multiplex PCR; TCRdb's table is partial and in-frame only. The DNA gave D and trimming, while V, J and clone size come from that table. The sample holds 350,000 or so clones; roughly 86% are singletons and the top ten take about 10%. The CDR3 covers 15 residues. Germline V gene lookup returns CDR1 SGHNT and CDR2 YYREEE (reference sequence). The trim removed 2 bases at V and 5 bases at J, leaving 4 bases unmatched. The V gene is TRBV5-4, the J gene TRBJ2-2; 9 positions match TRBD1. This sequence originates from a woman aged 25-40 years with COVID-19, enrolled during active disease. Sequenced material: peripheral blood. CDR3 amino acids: CASSFTGQGTGELFF. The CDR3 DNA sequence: TGTGCCAGCAGCTTTACGGGACAGGGAACCGGGGAGCTGTTTTTT.